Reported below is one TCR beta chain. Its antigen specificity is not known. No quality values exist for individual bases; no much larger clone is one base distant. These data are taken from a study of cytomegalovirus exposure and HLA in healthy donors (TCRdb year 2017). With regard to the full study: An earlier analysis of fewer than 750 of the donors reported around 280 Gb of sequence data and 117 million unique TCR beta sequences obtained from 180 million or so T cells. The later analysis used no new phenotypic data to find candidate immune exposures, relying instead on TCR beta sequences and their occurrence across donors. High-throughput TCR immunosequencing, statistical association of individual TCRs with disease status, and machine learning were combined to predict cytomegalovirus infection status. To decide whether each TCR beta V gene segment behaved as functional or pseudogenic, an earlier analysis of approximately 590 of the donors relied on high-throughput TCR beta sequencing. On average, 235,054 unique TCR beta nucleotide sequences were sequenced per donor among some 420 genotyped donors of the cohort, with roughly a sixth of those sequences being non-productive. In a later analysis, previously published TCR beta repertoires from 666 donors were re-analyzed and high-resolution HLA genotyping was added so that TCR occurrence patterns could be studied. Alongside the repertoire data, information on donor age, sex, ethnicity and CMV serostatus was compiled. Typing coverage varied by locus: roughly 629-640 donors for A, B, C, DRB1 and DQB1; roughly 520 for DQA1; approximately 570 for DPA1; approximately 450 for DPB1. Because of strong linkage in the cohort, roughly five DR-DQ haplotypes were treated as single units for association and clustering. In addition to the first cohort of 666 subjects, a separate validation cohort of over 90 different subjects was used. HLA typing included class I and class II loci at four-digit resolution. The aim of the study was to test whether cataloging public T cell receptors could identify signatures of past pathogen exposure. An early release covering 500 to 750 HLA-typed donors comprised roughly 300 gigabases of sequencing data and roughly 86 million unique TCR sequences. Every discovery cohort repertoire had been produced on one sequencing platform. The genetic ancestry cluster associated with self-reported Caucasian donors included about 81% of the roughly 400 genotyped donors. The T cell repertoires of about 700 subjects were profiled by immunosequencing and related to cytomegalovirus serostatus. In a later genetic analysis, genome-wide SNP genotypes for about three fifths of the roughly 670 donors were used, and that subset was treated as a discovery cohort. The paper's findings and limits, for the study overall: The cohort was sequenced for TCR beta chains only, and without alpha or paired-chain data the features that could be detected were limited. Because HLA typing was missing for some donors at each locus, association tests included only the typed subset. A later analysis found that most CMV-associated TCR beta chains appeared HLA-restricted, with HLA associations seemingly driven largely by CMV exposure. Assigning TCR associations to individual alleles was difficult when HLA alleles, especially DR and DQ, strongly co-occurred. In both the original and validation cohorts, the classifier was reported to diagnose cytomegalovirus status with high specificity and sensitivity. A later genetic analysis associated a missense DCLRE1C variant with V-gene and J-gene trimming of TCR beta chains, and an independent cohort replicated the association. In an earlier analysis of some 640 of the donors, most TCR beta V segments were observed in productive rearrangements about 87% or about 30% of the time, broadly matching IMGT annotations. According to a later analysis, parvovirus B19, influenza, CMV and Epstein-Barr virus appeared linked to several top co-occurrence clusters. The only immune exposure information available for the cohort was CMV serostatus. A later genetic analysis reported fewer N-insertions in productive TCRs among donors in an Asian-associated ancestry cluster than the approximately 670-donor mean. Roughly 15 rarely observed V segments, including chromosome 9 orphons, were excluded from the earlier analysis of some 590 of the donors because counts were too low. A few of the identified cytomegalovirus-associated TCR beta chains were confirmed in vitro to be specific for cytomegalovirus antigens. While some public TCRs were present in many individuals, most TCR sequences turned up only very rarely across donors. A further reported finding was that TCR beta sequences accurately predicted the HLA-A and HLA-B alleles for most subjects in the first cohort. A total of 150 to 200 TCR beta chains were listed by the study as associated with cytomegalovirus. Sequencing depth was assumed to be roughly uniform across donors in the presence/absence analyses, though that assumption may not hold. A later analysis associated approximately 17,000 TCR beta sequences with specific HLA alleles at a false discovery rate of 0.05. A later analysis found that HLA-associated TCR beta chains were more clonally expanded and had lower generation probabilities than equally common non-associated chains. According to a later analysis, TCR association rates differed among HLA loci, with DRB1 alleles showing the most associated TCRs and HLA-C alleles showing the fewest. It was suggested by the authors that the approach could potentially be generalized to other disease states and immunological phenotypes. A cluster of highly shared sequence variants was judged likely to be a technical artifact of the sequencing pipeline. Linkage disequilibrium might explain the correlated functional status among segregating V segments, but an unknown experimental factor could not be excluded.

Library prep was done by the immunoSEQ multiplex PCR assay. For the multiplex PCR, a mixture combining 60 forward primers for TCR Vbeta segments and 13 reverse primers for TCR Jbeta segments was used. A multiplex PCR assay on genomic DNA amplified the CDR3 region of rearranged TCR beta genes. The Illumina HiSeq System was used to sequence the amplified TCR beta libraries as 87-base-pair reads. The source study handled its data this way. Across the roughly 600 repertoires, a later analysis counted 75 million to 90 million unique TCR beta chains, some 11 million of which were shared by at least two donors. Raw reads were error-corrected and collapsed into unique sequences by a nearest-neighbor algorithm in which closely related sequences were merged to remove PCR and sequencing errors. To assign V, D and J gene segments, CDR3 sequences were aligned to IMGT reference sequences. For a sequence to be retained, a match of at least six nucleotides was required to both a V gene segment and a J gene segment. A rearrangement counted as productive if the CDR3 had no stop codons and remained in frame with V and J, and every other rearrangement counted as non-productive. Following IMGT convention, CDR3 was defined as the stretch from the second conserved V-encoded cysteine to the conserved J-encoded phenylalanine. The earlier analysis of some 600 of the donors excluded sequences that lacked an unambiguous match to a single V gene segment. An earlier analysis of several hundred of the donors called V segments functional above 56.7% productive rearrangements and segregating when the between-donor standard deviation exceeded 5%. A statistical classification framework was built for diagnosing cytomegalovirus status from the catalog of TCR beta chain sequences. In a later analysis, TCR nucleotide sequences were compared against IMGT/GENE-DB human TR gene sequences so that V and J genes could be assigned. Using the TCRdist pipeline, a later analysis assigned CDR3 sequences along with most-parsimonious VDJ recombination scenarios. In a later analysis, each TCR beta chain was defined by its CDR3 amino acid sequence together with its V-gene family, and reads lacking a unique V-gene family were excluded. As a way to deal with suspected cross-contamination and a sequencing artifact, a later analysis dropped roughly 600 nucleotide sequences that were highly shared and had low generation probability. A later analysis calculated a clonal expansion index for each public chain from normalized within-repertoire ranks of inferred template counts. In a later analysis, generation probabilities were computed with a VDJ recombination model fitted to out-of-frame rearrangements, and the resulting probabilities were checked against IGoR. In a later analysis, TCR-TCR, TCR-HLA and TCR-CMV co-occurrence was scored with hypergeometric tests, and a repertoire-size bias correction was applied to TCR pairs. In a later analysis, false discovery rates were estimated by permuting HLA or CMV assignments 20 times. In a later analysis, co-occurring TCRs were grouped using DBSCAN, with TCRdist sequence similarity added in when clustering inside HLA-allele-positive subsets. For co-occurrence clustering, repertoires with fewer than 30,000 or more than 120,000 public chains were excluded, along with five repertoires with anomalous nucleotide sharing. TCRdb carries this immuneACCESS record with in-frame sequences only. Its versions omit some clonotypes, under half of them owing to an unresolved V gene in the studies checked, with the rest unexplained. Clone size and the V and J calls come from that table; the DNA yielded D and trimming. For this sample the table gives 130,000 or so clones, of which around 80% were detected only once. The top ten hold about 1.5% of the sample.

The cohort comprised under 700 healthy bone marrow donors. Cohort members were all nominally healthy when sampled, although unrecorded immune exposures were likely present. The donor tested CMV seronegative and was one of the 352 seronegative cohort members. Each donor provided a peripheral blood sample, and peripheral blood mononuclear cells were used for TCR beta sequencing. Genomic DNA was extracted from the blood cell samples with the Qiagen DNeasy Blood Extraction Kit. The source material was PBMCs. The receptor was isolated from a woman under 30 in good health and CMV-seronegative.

For the CDR3, the sequence is CSEAKFLTGGTF. The nucleotides read TGCAGCGAGGCCAAATTCTTAACGGGGGGCACCTTC. The rearranged segments are TRBV29-1 and TRBJ1-2, with a weak D call of TRBD1 (5 bases match). Taken from the germline V gene, the CDR1 and CDR2 loops are SQVTM and ANQGSEA. The CDR3 sequence holds 12 residues, the cysteine and phenylalanine included. Just the 36-base CDR3 DNA is kept, in frame starting at base 1. V and J are truncated by 7 bases and 13 bases respectively, leaving an intervening sequence of 22 bases.